The clone carrying this T cell receptor beta chain was recorded only once. Constant-segment primers and 5'RACE yielded cDNA libraries for TCR alpha and TCR beta, each carrying sample barcodes and UMIs. In TCRdb, the 5' RACE reads were re-called with MiXCR into one record per CDR3 protein. The table shows just over 400,000 distinct CDR3 sequences, with more than 20% occurring only once. This sample was taken from a study of T-cell memory formation after mild COVID-19. The CDR3 spans 13 residues. J gave up 3 bases and V 3 bases, and 3 bases lay outside the gene matches. CDR1 is GTSNPN, CDR2 SVGIG, per germline (reference sequence).

This rearrangement joins TRBV30 to TRBJ1-1, with 8 bases identical to TRBD1. The sequenced sample was PBMCs or a T cell subset sorted from them (not recorded which). The source is an adult woman who had mild COVID-19 (a few samples of this study predate the infection). Cell type and time point are not known. The CDR3 region is CAWSWTGYTEAFF. DNA of the CDR3: TGTGCCTGGAGCTGGACAGGGTACACTGAAGCTTTCTTT.